This TCR beta chain derives from a study of blood T cell repertoires in COVID-19. Study information: Sites across the United States, Italy and Spain contributed samples from acute and convalescent COVID-19. Sources were T cells, B-cell-depleted T cells, or PBMCs; the material itself was cDNA or gDNA.

Authors' data handling: It was from reference gene primer amplification that nucleated cell counts were estimated. Method: immunoSEQ multiplex PCR; TCRdb's copy keeps in-frame clones and lacks some. D and trimming come from the DNA, and the V and J calls and clone size come from that table. Of more than 100,000 clones listed, approximately 86% were seen once; the top ten hold roughly 1%. Per the germline V gene, CDR1 is SGHDT and CDR2 is YYEEEE. The trim removed 2 bases at V and 6 bases at J, leaving 5 bases unmatched. The CDR3 is 14 amino acids. J is TRBJ2-1 and V is TRBV5-6; the match to TRBD2 covers 7 bases. The sequence was obtained from a woman aged 50 to 65 with active or convalescent COVID-19. Source material: peripheral blood. CDR3 DNA: TGTGCCAGCAGCTTCCGCGGGAGTACCAATGAGCAGTTCTTC. Amino acid sequence: CASSFRGSTNEQFF.